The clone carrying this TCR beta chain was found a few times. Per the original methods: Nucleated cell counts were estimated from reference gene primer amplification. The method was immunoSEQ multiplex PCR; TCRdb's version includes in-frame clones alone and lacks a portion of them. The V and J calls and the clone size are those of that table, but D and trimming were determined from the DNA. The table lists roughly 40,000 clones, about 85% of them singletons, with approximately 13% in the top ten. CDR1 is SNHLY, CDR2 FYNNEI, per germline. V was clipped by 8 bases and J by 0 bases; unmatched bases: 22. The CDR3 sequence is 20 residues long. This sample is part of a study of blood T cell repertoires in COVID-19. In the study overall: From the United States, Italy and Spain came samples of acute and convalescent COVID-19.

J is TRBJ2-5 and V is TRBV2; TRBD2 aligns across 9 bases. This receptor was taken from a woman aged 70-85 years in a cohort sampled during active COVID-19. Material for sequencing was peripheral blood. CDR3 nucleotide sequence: TGTGCCAGCGGGACTTACGCCTTGAGTCTAGCGGGACGGGACCAAGAGACCCAGTACTTC. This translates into CASGTYALSLAGRDQETQYF.